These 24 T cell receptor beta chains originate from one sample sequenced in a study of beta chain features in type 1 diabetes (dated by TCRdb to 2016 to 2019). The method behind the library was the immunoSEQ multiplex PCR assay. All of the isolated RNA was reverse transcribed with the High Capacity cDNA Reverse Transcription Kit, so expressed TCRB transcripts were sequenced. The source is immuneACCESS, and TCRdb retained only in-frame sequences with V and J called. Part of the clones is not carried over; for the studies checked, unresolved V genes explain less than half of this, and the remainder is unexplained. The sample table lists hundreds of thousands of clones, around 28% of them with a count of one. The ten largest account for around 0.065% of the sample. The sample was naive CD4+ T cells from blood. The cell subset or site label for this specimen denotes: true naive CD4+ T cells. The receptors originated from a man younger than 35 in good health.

CDR3 sequence reads: CASRWGSNQPQHF. The CDR3, as DNA: TGTGCCAGCAGGTGGGGAAGCAATCAGCCCCAGCATTTT. The chain joins TRBV28 to TRBJ1-5; D not certain. The germline V and J ends were trimmed by 6 bases and 1 base, with 7 bases remaining between them. The germline CDR1 and CDR2 sequences are MDHEN and SYDVKM. This CDR3 comprises 13 residues.

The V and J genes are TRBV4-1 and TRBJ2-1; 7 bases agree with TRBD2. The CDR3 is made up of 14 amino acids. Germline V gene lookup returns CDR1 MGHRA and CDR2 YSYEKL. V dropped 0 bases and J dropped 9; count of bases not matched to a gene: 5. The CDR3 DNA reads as TGCGCCAGCAGCCAAGATGGGATAGCGGGTGAGCAGTTCTTC. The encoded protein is CASSQDGIAGEQFF.

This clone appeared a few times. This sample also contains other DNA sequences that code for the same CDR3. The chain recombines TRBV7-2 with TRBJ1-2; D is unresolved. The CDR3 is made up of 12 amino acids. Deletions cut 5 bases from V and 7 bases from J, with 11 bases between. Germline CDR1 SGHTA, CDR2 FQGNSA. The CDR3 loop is CASSPRTRGYTF. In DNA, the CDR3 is TGTGCCAGCAGCCCCCGGACCCGTGGCTACACCTTC.

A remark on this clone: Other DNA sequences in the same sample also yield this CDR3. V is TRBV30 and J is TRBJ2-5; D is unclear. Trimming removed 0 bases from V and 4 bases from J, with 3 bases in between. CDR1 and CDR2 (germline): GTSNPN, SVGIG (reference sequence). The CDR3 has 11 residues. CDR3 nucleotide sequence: TGTGCCTGGAGTGTAGGAGAGACCCAGTACTTC. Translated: CAWSVGETQYF. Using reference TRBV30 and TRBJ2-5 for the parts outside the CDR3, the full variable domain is SQTIHQWPATLVQPVGSPLSLECTVEGTSNPNLYWYRQAAGRGLQLLFYSVGIGQISSEVPQNLSASRPQDRQFILSSKKLLLSDSGFYLCAWSVGETQYFGPGTRLLVL.

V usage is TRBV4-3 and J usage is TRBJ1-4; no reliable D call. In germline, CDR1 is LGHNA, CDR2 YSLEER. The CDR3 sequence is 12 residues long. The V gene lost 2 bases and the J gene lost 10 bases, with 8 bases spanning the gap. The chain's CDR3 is CASSQSAGKLFF. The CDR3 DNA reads TGCGCCAGCAGCCAATCTGCGGGAAAACTGTTTTTT.

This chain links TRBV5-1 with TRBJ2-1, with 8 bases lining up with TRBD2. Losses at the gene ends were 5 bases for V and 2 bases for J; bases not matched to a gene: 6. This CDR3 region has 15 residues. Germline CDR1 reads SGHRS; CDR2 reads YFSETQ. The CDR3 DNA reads TGCGCCAGCAGGGGGGTAGCGGGACCCTACAATGAGCAGTTCTTC. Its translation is CASRGVAGPYNEQFF.

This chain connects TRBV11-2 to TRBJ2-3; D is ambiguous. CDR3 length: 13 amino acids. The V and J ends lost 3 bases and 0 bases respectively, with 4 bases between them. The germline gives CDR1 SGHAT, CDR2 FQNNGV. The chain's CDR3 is CASSLTSTDTQYF. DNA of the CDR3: TGTGCCAGCAGCTTGACCAGCACAGATACGCAGTATTTT.

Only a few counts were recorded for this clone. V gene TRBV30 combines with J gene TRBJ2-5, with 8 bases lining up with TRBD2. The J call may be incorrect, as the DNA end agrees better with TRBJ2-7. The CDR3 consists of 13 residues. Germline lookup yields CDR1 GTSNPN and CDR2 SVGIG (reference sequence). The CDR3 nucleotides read TGTGCCTGGAGTGCAGCGGGAGCGGACGAGCAGTACTTC. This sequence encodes CAWSAAGADEQYF.

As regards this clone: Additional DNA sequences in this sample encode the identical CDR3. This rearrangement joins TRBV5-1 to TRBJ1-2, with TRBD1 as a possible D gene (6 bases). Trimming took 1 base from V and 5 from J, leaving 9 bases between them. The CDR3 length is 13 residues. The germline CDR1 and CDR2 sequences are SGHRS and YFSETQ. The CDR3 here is CASSLTGPYGYTF. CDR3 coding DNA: TGCGCCAGCAGCTTGACAGGGCCGTATGGCTACACCTTC.

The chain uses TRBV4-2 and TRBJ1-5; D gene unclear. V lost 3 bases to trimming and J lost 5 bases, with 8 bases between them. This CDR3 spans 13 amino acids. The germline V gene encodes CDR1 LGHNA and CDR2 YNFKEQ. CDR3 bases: TGTGCCAGCAGCCATGACCTTCATCAGCCCCAGCATTTT. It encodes CASSHDLHQPQHF.

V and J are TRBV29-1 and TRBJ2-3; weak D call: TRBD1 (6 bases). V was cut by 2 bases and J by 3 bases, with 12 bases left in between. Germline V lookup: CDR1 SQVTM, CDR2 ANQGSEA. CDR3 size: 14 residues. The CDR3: CSVERGQGTDTQYF. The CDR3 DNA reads TGCAGCGTTGAACGGGGCCAGGGGACAGATACGCAGTATTTT.

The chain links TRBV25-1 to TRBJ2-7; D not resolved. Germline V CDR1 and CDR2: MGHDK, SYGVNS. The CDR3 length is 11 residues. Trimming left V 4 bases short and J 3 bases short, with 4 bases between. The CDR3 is CASSAFYEQYF. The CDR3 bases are TGTGCCAGCAGTGCGTTCTACGAGCAGTACTTC.

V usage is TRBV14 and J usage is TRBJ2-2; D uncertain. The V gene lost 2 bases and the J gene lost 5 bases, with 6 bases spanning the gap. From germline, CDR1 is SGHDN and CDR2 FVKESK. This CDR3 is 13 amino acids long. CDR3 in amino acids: CASSQSRTGELFF. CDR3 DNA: TGTGCCAGCAGCCAAAGCCGAACCGGGGAGCTGTTTTTT.

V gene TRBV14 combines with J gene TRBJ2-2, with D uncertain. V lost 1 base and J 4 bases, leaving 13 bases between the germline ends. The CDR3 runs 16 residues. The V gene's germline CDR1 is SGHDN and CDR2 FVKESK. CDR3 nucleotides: TGTGCCAGCAGCCAAGTACTCCCAGTCGGCACCGGGGAGCTGTTTTTT. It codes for CASSQVLPVGTGELFF.

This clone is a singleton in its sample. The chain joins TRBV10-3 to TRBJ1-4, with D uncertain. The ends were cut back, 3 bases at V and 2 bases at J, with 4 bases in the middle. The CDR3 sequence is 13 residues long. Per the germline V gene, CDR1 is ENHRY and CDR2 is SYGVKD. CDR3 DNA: TGTGCCATCAGTGAACAGACTAATGAAAAACTGTTTTTT. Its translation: CAISEQTNEKLFF.

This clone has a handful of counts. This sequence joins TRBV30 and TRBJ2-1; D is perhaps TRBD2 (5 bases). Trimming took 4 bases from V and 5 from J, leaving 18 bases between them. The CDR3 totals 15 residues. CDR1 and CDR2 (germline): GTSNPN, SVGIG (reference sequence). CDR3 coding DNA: TGTGCCTGGACCCCCCCGGAGCGGCCGAACAATGAGCAGTTCTTC. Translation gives CAWTPPERPNNEQFF.

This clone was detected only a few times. The CDR3 reads CASSHWWALYNEQFF. The CDR3 DNA reads TGCGCCAGCAGCCACTGGTGGGCCCTTTACAATGAGCAGTTCTTC. This rearrangement joins TRBV4-1 to TRBJ2-1; D unclear. The CDR3 consists of 15 residues. Germline values: CDR1 MGHRA, CDR2 YSYEKL. Trimming took 3 bases from V and 4 from J, leaving 13 bases between them.

CDR3 DNA: TGCAGCGTGGAAAGGGACAGGGCGGTTGGCTACACCTTC. It translates to CSVERDRAVGYTF. The chain is built from TRBV29-1 and TRBJ1-2; TRBD1 agrees at 9 bases. The V segment lost 6 bases and the J segment 7 bases; nucleotides outside the gene matches: 9. CDR1 is SQVTM and CDR2 is ANQGSEA in the germline V gene. There are 13 residues in the CDR3.

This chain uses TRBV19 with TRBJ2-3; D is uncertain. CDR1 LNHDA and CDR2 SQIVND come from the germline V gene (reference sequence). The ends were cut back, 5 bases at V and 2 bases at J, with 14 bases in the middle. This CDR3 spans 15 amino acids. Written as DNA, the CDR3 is TGTGCCAGTAGTCGCGGCAGCTACTCCACAGATACGCAGTATTTT. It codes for CASSRGSYSTDTQYF.

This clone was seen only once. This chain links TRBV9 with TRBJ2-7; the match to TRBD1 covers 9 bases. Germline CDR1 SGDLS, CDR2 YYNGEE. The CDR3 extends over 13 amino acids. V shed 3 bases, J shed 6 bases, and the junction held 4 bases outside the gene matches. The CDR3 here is CASSGYRGLEQYF. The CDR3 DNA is TGTGCCAGCAGCGGCTACAGGGGGCTCGAGCAGTACTTC.

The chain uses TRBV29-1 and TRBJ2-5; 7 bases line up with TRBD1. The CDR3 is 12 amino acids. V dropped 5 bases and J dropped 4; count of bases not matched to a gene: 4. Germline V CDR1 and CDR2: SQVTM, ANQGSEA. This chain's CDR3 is CSVTGATETQYF. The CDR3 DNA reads TGCAGCGTTACAGGGGCGACAGAGACCCAGTACTTC.

CDR3 amino acids: CASSFVYGDTQYF. The CDR3 region has the DNA TGTGCCAGCAGCTTTGTTTATGGCGATACGCAGTATTTT. This chain joins TRBV7-2 and TRBJ2-3; D is ambiguous. This CDR3 has 13 residues. The germline gives CDR1 SGHTA, CDR2 FQGNSA. Trimming removed 3 bases at V and 6 bases at J, with 10 bases between.

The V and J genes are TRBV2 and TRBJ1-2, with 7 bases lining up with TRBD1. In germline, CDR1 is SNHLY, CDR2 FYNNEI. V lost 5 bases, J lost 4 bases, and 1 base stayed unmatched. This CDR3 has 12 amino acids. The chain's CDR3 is CASSRDSYGYTF. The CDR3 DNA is TGTGCCAGCAGTCGGGACAGCTATGGCTACACCTTC.

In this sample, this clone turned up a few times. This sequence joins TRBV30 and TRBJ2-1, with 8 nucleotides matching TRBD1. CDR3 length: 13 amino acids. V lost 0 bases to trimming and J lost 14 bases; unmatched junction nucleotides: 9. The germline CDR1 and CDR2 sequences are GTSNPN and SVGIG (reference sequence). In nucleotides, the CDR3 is TGTGCCTGGAGTGTTGGCCAGTCAGGGGGCGAGTTCTTC. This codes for CAWSVGQSGGEFF.